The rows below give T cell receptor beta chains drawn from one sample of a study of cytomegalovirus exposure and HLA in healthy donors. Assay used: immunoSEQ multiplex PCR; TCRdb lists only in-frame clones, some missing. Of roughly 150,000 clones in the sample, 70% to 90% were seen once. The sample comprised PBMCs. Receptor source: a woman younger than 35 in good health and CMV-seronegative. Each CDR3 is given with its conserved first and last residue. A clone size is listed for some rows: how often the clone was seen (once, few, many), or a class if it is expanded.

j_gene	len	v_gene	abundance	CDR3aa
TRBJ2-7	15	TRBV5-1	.	CASSLRQGAFHEQYF
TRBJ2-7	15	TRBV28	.	CASSLGDRWSYEQYF
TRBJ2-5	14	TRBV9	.	CASSARGYQETQYF
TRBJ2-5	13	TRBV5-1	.	CASSGTGSETQYF
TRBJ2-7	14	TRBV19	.	CASSREGLAYEQYF
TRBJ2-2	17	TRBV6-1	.	CASSVLIWGGGTGELFF
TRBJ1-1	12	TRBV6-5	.	CASRRGLTEAFF
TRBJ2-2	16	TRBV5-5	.	CASSSPGQGNTGELFF
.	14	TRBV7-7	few	CASSRSGDSYEQYF
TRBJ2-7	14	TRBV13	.	CASSSWTGGDEQYF
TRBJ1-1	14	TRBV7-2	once	CASSWLDGYTEAFF
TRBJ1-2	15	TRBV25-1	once	CTSSDIAGIDYGYTF
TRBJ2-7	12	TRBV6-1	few	CASTETFYEQYF
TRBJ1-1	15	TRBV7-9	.	CASSLTGTGNTEAFF
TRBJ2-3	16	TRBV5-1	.	CASSFTSGGPGDTQYF
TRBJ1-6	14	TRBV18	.	CASSPGTAGSPLHF
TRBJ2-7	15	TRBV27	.	CASSSPSGRKDEQYF
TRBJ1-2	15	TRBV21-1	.	CASSGRTVTNYGYTF
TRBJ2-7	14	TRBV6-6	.	CASSPGVLSYEQYF
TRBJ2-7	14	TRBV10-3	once	CAISPEANYVEQYF
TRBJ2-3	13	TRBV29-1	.	CSAPGLAGDTQYF
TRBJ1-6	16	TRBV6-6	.	CASSYPGTGDNSPLHF
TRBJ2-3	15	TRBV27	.	CASSLSISGADTQYF
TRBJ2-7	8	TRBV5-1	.	CASQGQYF
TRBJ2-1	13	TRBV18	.	CASSDSRGDEQFF
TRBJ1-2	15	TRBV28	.	CASIYRDRVDYGYTF
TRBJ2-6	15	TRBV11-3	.	CASSKTGSGANVLTF
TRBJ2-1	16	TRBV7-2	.	CASSLSGAGGYNEQFF
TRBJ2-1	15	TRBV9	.	CASSASLPRDNEQFF
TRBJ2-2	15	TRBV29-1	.	CSVEGHSGDTGELFF